These 3 T cell receptor beta chains share one sample of origin, sequenced in a study of blood T cell repertoires in COVID-19. Some clones are missing from TCRdb's copy, which holds only in-frame ones; the method was immunoSEQ multiplex PCR. Among about 110,000 clones listed, 82% were seen once. Sequences were obtained from peripheral blood. The receptors were sampled from a man in his 70s with acute or convalescent COVID-19.

The genes are TRBV2 and TRBJ2-2; 8 positions match TRBD1. Germline V CDR1 and CDR2: SNHLY, FYNNEI. The CDR3 has 16 residues. V lost 8 bases to trimming and J lost 5 bases; unmatched junction nucleotides: 13. The CDR3 DNA reads as TGTGCCAGCGGGCCCGCGGACAGGGTTGGGACCGGGGAGCTGTTTTTT. Translating gives CASGPADRVGTGELFF.

V is TRBV5-1 and J is TRBJ2-2; 12 nucleotides align to TRBD2. The CDR3 totals 16 residues. Germline assignment: CDR1 SGHRS and CDR2 YFSETQ. After removal of 2 bases from V and 5 bases from J, the junction contained 4 bases not matched to a gene. The chain's CDR3 is CASSLSGTSGTGELFF. In nucleotides, the CDR3 is TGCGCCAGCAGCTTATCCGGGACTAGCGGGACCGGGGAGCTGTTTTTT.

The chain links TRBV6-5 to TRBJ2-3; D may be TRBD2 (5 bases). Trimming stripped 0 bases from V and 4 bases from J, with 14 bases between. The CDR3 is made up of 16 amino acids. Germline assignment: CDR1 MNHEY and CDR2 SVGAGI. The CDR3 loop reads CASSYSVLALPDTQYF. CDR3 in DNA: TGTGCCAGCAGTTACTCTGTGCTAGCCCTCCCAGATACGCAGTATTTT.